The rows below give T cell receptor beta chains drawn from one sample of a study of T cell responses to AZD1222 COVID-19 vaccine. The repertoire was sequenced with immunoSEQ multiplex PCR; TCRdb's copy has only in-frame clones and lacks some. The table records approximately 220,000 clones, about 92% of them present only once. Material: peripheral blood, obtained on day 0 of MenACWY control vaccination. These TCRs come from an adult in good health. CDR3s include the opening cysteine and the closing phenylalanine or tryptophan. The order of the fields is D gene, J gene, V gene, clone size, CDR3 DNA, CDR3 protein. The D gene is left open where the match is weak. For some rows the clone size is stated as once, few or many, or as a class when expanded; others skip it.

D gene: NA
J gene: TRBJ1-2
V gene: TRBV28
clone size: NA
CDR3 DNA: TGTGCCAGCACCTCGGACAGCAACGCCTATGGCTACACCTTC
CDR3 protein: CASTSDSNAYGYTF

D gene: NA
J gene: TRBJ1-1
V gene: TRBV18
clone size: NA
CDR3 DNA: TGTGCCAGCTCCCTTCAGGGGAACACTGAAGCTTTCTTT
CDR3 protein: CASSLQGNTEAFF

D gene: NA
J gene: TRBJ1-5
V gene: TRBV4-2
clone size: NA
CDR3 DNA: TGTGCCAGCAGCCAAGGAAGTAGCAATCAGCCCCAGCATTTT
CDR3 protein: CASSQGSSNQPQHF

D gene: NA
J gene: TRBJ2-1
V gene: TRBV7-8
clone size: once
CDR3 DNA: TGTGCCAGCAGCTTACTACTAGAAATAGGTGAGCAGTTCTTC
CDR3 protein: CASSLLLEIGEQFF

D gene: NA
J gene: TRBJ1-1
V gene: TRBV27
clone size: NA
CDR3 DNA: TGTGCCAGCAGTCCTCGGACGGTGGGCACTGAAGCTTTCTTT
CDR3 protein: CASSPRTVGTEAFF

D gene: NA
J gene: TRBJ2-2
V gene: TRBV3-1/TRBV3-2
clone size: few
CDR3 DNA: TGTGCCAGCAGCCAAGAGATTGGGACCGGGGAGCTGTTTTTT
CDR3 protein: CASSQEIGTGELFF

D gene: NA
J gene: TRBJ1-1
V gene: TRBV6-5
clone size: once
CDR3 DNA: TGTGCCAGCGGATCTAACACTGAAGCTTTCTTT
CDR3 protein: CASGSNTEAFF

D gene: NA
J gene: TRBJ1-4
V gene: TRBV29-1
clone size: NA
CDR3 DNA: TGCAGCGTGAGGGTAGGGGCTAATGAAAAACTGTTTTTT
CDR3 protein: CSVRVGANEKLFF

D gene: NA
J gene: TRBJ2-1
V gene: TRBV5-4
clone size: NA
CDR3 DNA: TGTGCCAGCAGCTTGGTGAAATCGGCGGTATACAATGAGCAGTTCTTC
CDR3 protein: CASSLVKSAVYNEQFF

D gene: TRBD1
J gene: TRBJ1-2
V gene: TRBV30
clone size: NA
CDR3 DNA: TGTGCCTGGAGTTCGGACAGGACGCTTAACTATGGCTACACCTTC
CDR3 protein: CAWSSDRTLNYGYTF

D gene: NA
J gene: TRBJ1-4
V gene: TRBV7-9
clone size: NA
CDR3 DNA: TGTGCCAGCAGCCAGGACATTACTAATGAAAAACTGTTTTTT
CDR3 protein: CASSQDITNEKLFF

D gene: NA
J gene: TRBJ1-1
V gene: TRBV2
clone size: NA
CDR3 DNA: TGTGCCAGCAGTGAAGCGCAGGGGCTTGGGAACACTGAAGCTTTCTTT
CDR3 protein: CASSEAQGLGNTEAFF

D gene: NA
J gene: TRBJ2-7
V gene: TRBV28
clone size: NA
CDR3 DNA: TGTGCCAGCAGTTTTACGGGGCGCTACGAGCAGTACTTC
CDR3 protein: CASSFTGRYEQYF

D gene: NA
J gene: TRBJ1-2
V gene: TRBV25-1
clone size: once
CDR3 DNA: TGTGCCAGCAGTGAATATAGCCTTAACTATGGCTACACCTTC
CDR3 protein: CASSEYSLNYGYTF

D gene: TRBD1
J gene: TRBJ1-1
V gene: TRBV4-3
clone size: once
CDR3 DNA: TGCGCCAGCAGAATCCAGGGGGTGAACACTGAAGCTTTCTTT
CDR3 protein: CASRIQGVNTEAFF

D gene: TRBD2
J gene: TRBJ2-3
V gene: TRBV10-1
clone size: NA
CDR3 DNA: TGCGCCAGCAGCAGACTAGCGGGTAGCACAGATACGCAGTATTTT
CDR3 protein: CASSRLAGSTDTQYF

D gene: NA
J gene: TRBJ1-1
V gene: TRBV2
clone size: NA
CDR3 DNA: TGTGCCAGCAACCCCGACCGGTGGGGTAACACTGAAGCTTTCTTT
CDR3 protein: CASNPDRWGNTEAFF

D gene: NA
J gene: TRBJ1-6
V gene: TRBV3-1/TRBV3-2
clone size: NA
CDR3 DNA: TGTGCCAGCAGCCAAGATCTTTTAATTGGGACCTTAAATTCACCCCTCCACTTT
CDR3 protein: CASSQDLLIGTLNSPLHF

D gene: TRBD1
J gene: TRBJ2-5
V gene: TRBV28
clone size: NA
CDR3 DNA: TGTGCCAGCAGTACAGGGGGCTATGAGACCCAGTACTTC
CDR3 protein: CASSTGGYETQYF

D gene: TRBD1
J gene: TRBJ2-1
V gene: TRBV5-1
clone size: NA
CDR3 DNA: TGCGCCAGCAGCGTTATACCGGGACAGGGGATGGGGCAGTTCTTC
CDR3 protein: CASSVIPGQGMGQFF

D gene: NA
J gene: TRBJ1-1
V gene: TRBV6-2/TRBV6-3
clone size: once
CDR3 DNA: TGTGCCAGCAGCCCCCGGGAGAACACTGAAGCTTTCTTT
CDR3 protein: CASSPRENTEAFF

D gene: NA
J gene: TRBJ1-3
V gene: TRBV6-5
clone size: once
CDR3 DNA: TGTGCCAGCAGGGATGGGATGACCTCTGGAAACACCATATATTTT
CDR3 protein: CASRDGMTSGNTIYF

D gene: NA
J gene: TRBJ2-7
V gene: TRBV6-2/TRBV6-3
clone size: NA
CDR3 DNA: TGTGCCAGCAGTTATTCAAGCGGTAGTCTCTACGAGCAGTACTTC
CDR3 protein: CASSYSSGSLYEQYF

D gene: NA
J gene: TRBJ1-1
V gene: TRBV30
clone size: NA
CDR3 DNA: TGTGCCTGGAGTAAGTCGATGAACACTGAAGCTTTCTTT
CDR3 protein: CAWSKSMNTEAFF

D gene: NA
J gene: TRBJ1-2
V gene: TRBV6-4
clone size: NA
CDR3 DNA: TGTGCCAGCAGCGAAAGGGGGAACTATGGCTACACCTTC
CDR3 protein: CASSERGNYGYTF

D gene: TRBD1
J gene: TRBJ1-1
V gene: TRBV28
clone size: NA
CDR3 DNA: TGTGCCAGCAAGGGACAGATCACTGAAGCTTTCTTT
CDR3 protein: CASKGQITEAFF

D gene: TRBD1
J gene: TRBJ2-2
V gene: TRBV3-1/TRBV3-2
clone size: NA
CDR3 DNA: TGTGCCAGCCGACCGTTGAACAGGGGGTCCAACGGGGAGCTGTTTTTT
CDR3 protein: CASRPLNRGSNGELFF

D gene: NA
J gene: TRBJ1-2
V gene: TRBV30
clone size: NA
CDR3 DNA: TGTGCCTGGAAGGGAACGGGGGGCGCCAGTGGCTACACCTTC
CDR3 protein: CAWKGTGGASGYTF

D gene: NA
J gene: TRBJ1-1
V gene: TRBV10-3
clone size: NA
CDR3 DNA: TGTGCCATCAAGAGGAACACTGAAGCTTTCTTT
CDR3 protein: CAIKRNTEAFF

D gene: TRBD1
J gene: TRBJ1-1
V gene: TRBV7-2
clone size: NA
CDR3 DNA: TGTGCCAGCAGCCCCCAGGGGGCAAACACTGAAGCTTTCTTT
CDR3 protein: CASSPQGANTEAFF

D gene: NA
J gene: TRBJ1-2
V gene: TRBV19
clone size: NA
CDR3 DNA: TGTGCCAGTAGACGGACGGCAAACTATGGCTACACCTTC
CDR3 protein: CASRRTANYGYTF

D gene: NA
J gene: TRBJ2-3
V gene: TRBV9
clone size: once
CDR3 DNA: TGTGCCAGCAGCGGCGAGGCTAGATTCACAGATACGCAGTATTTT
CDR3 protein: CASSGEARFTDTQYF

D gene: NA
J gene: TRBJ2-6
V gene: TRBV27
clone size: NA
CDR3 DNA: TGTGCCAGCAGGGGAAAGAGGTCTGGGGCCAACGTCCTGACTTTC
CDR3 protein: CASRGKRSGANVLTF

D gene: NA
J gene: TRBJ1-1
V gene: TRBV18
clone size: NA
CDR3 DNA: TGTGCCAGCTCACCAACCGTGAGTTGGGAAGGTGAAGCTTTCTTT
CDR3 protein: CASSPTVSWEGEAFF

D gene: NA
J gene: TRBJ2-7
V gene: TRBV6-5
clone size: NA
CDR3 DNA: TGTGCCAGCAGGGGTAGGACAGAAGGTATCCACGAGCAGTACTTC
CDR3 protein: CASRGRTEGIHEQYF

D gene: NA
J gene: TRBJ1-2
V gene: TRBV4-1
clone size: NA
CDR3 DNA: TGCGCCAGCAGCCGTGGAGGGCAGTACTATGGCTACACCTTC
CDR3 protein: CASSRGGQYYGYTF

D gene: NA
J gene: TRBJ2-3
V gene: TRBV25-1
clone size: NA
CDR3 DNA: TGTGCCAGCAGTGAAACGGGGGGACACACAGATACGCAGTATTTT
CDR3 protein: CASSETGGHTDTQYF

D gene: NA
J gene: TRBJ2-7
V gene: TRBV23-1
clone size: NA
CDR3 DNA: TGCGCCAGCAGGGTGGGGGGTCCCCGCTCCTACGAGCAGTACTTC
CDR3 protein: CASRVGGPRSYEQYF

D gene: NA
J gene: TRBJ2-7
V gene: TRBV20-1
clone size: NA
CDR3 DNA: TGCAGTGCTAGAGTGGGCGGGCGGACGCACTTC
CDR3 protein: CSARVGGRTHF

D gene: TRBD2
J gene: TRBJ2-2
V gene: TRBV19
clone size: NA
CDR3 DNA: TGTGCCAGTAGTATATTGACTAGCGGGGGAGGCGGGGAGCTGTTTTTT
CDR3 protein: CASSILTSGGGGELFF

D gene: NA
J gene: TRBJ1-6
V gene: TRBV28
clone size: NA
CDR3 DNA: TGTGCCAGCAGGGGTGGGGCGGGCTCACCCCTCCACTTT
CDR3 protein: CASRGGAGSPLHF

D gene: NA
J gene: TRBJ1-1
V gene: TRBV30
clone size: NA
CDR3 DNA: TGTGCCTGGAGTCGCTTCGGAGGGACTGAAGCTTTCTTT
CDR3 protein: CAWSRFGGTEAFF

D gene: NA
J gene: TRBJ1-4
V gene: TRBV6-5
clone size: NA
CDR3 DNA: TGTGCCAGCAGCTTGGGACTGCCGCCCACCGAAAAACTGTTTTTT
CDR3 protein: CASSLGLPPTEKLFF

D gene: NA
J gene: TRBJ1-2
V gene: TRBV5-4
clone size: NA
CDR3 DNA: TGTGCCAGCAGCTTGGATTCTAACTATGGCTACACCTTC
CDR3 protein: CASSLDSNYGYTF

D gene: TRBD1
J gene: TRBJ1-1
V gene: TRBV5-1
clone size: NA
CDR3 DNA: TGCGCCAGCAGCTTGTCCGGGACAGGGGGATTGAACACTGAAGCTTTCTTT
CDR3 protein: CASSLSGTGGLNTEAFF

D gene: TRBD1
J gene: TRBJ1-1
V gene: TRBV2
clone size: NA
CDR3 DNA: TGTGCCAGCAGTGATGGATTGGGGACAGGACCCAACACTGAAGCTTTCTTT
CDR3 protein: CASSDGLGTGPNTEAFF

D gene: TRBD1
J gene: TRBJ1-2
V gene: TRBV4-1
clone size: NA
CDR3 DNA: TGCGCCAGCAGCCAAGATATCAGGGACAGGGGTATTCATGGCTACACCTTC
CDR3 protein: CASSQDIRDRGIHGYTF